These 10 T cell receptor beta chains were sequenced from one sample in a study of blood T cells in healthy people across ages. The authors ran a second PCR of roughly 6 to 12 cycles using a sample-barcoded 5' primer and a J-beta primer mix. TCRdb redid the calling of the 5' RACE reads with MiXCR, one entry per CDR3 protein. This sample yields about 800,000 distinct CDR3 sequences, of which around 25% are seen a single time; approximately 4% belongs to the top ten. The same sample was also studied in work on T cells of mothers and their children.

Sequencing input: blood. Receptors originate from a boy under 18 in good health.

This clonotype appeared a few times. CDR3 sequence (DNA): TGTGCCAGCAGCCAATCATACAGGACAGCCTACGAGCAGTACTTC. Protein sequence: CASSQSYRTAYEQYF. The rearrangement joins TRBV16 to TRBJ2-7; weak D call: TRBD1 (6 bases). Trimming left V 0 bases short and J 2 bases short, with 11 bases between. Germline V gene lookup returns CDR1 KGHSY and CDR2 FQNENV. The CDR3 length is 15 residues.

This clonotype was detected a few times. The chain is built from TRBV10-3 and TRBJ2-5, with TRBD1 identical over 7 bases. The J call is doubtful: the DNA matches TRBJ2-7 better. The CDR3 extends over 14 amino acids. Germline V lookup: CDR1 ENHRY, CDR2 SYGVKD. The CDR3 DNA reads TGTGCCATCAGTGAGGGGACAGCTGGTTACGAGCAGTACTTC. Translation: CAISEGTAGYEQYF.

In this sample, this clonotype turned up a few times. The V and J genes are TRBV6-5 and TRBJ2-5; tentative D call: TRBD1 (6 bases). The CDR3 is 14 residues long. Trimming took 5 bases from V and 4 from J, leaving 14 bases between them. The germline V gene has CDR1 MNHEY and CDR2 SVGAGI. In nucleotides, the CDR3 is TGTGCCAGCAGTACAGGAACAGGGACAGAGACCCAGTACTTC. It encodes CASSTGTGTETQYF.

In this sample, this clonotype turned up a few times. This chain connects TRBV28 to TRBJ2-1; 8 bases map to TRBD2. CDR1 is MDHEN and CDR2 is SYDVKM in the germline V gene. The CDR3 has 16 residues. V was clipped by 5 bases and J by 3 bases; unmatched bases: 9. The CDR3 bases are TGTGCCAGCAGTCCTTCAGCGGGGGTGGTCTACAATGAGCAGTTCTTC. Amino acids: CASSPSAGVVYNEQFF.

The chain links TRBV18 to TRBJ2-7, with D perhaps matching TRBD2 (5 bases). The CDR3 is made up of 12 amino acids. V lost 1 base and J lost 4, with 5 bases in between. Germline V gene lookup returns CDR1 KGHSH and CDR2 LQKENI. CDR3 loop: CASSPREYEQYF. For the CDR3, the DNA is TGTGCCAGCTCACCACGGGAGTACGAGCAGTACTTC.

The V and J genes are TRBV12-3 or TRBV12-4 and TRBJ2-6; tentatively, D is TRBD1 (6 bases). Trimming shortened V by 7 bases and J by 4 bases, and 23 bases separated the two germline ends. CDR3 length: 18 amino acids. The CDR3, as DNA: TGTGCCAGCAATCCGACAGGCTACCCTTTAACGGGGGCCAACGTCCTGACTTTC. This encodes CASNPTGYPLTGANVLTF.

The chain combines TRBV6-2 or TRBV6-3 with TRBJ1-1, with D perhaps TRBD1 (6 bases). The CDR3 is 11 residues long. The ends were cut back, 7 bases at V and 5 bases at J, with 8 bases in the middle. Germline CDR1 and CDR2: MNHEY and SVGEGT. The chain's CDR3 is CASTQGTEAFF. CDR3 coding DNA: TGTGCCAGCACCCAGGGGACTGAAGCTTTCTTT.

This chain uses TRBV27 with TRBJ1-1, with TRBD1 as a possible D gene (6 bases). In germline, CDR1 is MNHEY, CDR2 SMNVEV (reference sequence). Between the trimmed V and J ends, which lost 3 bases and 5 bases, there was a span of 10 bases. The CDR3 totals 13 residues. CDR3 bases: TGTGCCAGCAGTTTTACAGGGTTAACTGAAGCTTTCTTT. Protein: CASSFTGLTEAFF.

This clonotype was recorded many times. The chain is built from TRBV29-1 and TRBJ2-7, with TRBD2 matching 8 bases. Germline V CDR1 and CDR2: SQVTM, ANQGSEA. The CDR3 is 16 residues long. V lost 3 bases and J lost 5; bases outside the gene matches: 15. The CDR3: CSVERVASGRPNEQYF. The CDR3 coding sequence is TGCAGCGTTGAGCGGGTTGCGAGCGGGAGACCTAACGAGCAGTACTTC.

The sample holds a few counts of this clonotype. The CDR3 here is CASRNGGAEETQYF. In DNA, the CDR3 is TGTGCCAGCAGGAATGGGGGGGCCGAAGAGACCCAGTACTTC. The chain uses TRBV7-2 and TRBJ2-5, with a possible D match to TRBD2 (7 bases). Germline-derived CDR1 and CDR2 are SGHTA and FQGNSA. V gave up 6 bases and J gave up 3 bases, with 14 bases separating them. This CDR3 contains 14 residues.